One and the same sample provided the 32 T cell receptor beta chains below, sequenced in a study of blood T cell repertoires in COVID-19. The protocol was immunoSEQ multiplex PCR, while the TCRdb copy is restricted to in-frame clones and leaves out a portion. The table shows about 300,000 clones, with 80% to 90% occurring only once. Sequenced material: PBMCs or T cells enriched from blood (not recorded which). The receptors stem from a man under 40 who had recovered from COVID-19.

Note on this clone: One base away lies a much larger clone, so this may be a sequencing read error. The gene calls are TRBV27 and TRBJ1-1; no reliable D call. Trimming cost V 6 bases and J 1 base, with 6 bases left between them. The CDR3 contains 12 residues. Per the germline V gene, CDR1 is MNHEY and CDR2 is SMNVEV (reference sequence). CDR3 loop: CASRAGNTEAFF. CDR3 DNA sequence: TGTGCCAGCAGAGCAGGGAACACTGAAGCTTTCTTT.

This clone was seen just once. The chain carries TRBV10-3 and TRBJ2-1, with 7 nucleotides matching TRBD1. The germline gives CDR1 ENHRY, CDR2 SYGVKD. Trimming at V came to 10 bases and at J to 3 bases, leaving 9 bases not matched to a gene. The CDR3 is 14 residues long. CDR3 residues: CASTRDSVYNEQFF. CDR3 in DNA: TGTGCCAGCACCCGGGACAGCGTCTACAATGAGCAGTTCTTC.

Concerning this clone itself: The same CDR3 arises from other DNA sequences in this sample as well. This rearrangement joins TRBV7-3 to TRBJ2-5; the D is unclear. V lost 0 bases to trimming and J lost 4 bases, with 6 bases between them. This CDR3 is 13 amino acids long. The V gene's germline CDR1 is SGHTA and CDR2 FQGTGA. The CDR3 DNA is TGTGCCAGCAGCTTAACCCCGGGAGAGACCCAGTACTTC. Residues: CASSLTPGETQYF.

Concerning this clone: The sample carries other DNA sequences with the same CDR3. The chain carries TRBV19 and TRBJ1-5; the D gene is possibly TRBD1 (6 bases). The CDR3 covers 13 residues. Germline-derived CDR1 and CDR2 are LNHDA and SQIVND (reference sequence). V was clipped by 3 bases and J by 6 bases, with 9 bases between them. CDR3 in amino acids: CASSMGGLQPQHF. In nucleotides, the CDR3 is TGTGCCAGTAGTATGGGGGGGCTTCAGCCCCAGCATTTT.

The CDR3 sequence: CASRRVGAYEQYF. The CDR3 nucleotides are TGTGCCAGCAGGCGAGTAGGAGCCTACGAGCAGTACTTC. V and J are TRBV6-5 and TRBJ2-7; no reliable D call. This CDR3 has 13 amino acids. Germline CDR1 MNHEY, CDR2 SVGAGI. Trimming took off 6 bases at V and 2 bases at J, with 11 bases between the two ends.

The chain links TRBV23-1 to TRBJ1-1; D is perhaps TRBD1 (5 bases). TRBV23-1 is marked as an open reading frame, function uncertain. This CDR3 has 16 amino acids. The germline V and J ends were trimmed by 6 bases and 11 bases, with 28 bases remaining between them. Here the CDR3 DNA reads TGCGCCAGCAGCCGTTTTATCGTGGGGCCAGGAACTAAGGCTTTCTTT. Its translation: CASSRFIVGPGTKAFF.

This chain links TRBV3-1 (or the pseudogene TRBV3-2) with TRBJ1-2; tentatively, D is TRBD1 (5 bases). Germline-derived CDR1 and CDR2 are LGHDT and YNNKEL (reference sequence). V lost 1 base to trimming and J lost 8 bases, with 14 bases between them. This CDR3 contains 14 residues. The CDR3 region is CASSQGQILGGYTF. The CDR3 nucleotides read TGTGCCAGCAGCCAAGGACAGATCCTTGGAGGCTACACCTTC.

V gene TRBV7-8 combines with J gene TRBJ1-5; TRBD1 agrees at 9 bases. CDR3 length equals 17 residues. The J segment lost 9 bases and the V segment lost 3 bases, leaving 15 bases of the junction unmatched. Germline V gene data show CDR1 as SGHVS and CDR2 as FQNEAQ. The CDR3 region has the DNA TGTGCCAGCAGCTTTTTCCGACAGGGGGGGGATGGCCGGCCCCAGCATTTT. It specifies CASSFFRQGGDGRPQHF. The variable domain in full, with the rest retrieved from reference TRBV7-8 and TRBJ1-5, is GAGVSQSPRYKVAKRGQDVALRCDPISGHVSLFWYQQALGQGPEFLTYFQNEAQLDKSGLPSDRFFAERPEGSVSTLKIQRTQQEDSAVYLCASSFFRQGGDGRPQHFGDGTRLSIL.

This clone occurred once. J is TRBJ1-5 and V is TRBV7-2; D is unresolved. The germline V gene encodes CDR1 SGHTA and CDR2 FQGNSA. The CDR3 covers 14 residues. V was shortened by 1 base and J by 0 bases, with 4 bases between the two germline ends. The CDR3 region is CASSLVYSNQPQHF. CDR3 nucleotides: TGTGCCAGCAGCTTAGTATATAGCAATCAGCCCCAGCATTTT.

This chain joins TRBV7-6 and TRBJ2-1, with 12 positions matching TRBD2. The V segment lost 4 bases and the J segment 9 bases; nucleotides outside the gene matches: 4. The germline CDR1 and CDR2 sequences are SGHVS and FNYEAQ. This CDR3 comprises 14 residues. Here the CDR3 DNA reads TGTGCCAGCAGCTCTGGACTAGCGGGGAGTGAGCAGTTCTTC. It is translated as CASSSGLAGSEQFF. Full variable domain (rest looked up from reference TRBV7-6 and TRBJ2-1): GAGVSQSPRYKVTKRGQDVALRCDPISGHVSLYWYRQALGQGPEFLTYFNYEAQQDKSGLPNDRFSAERPEGSISTLTIQRTEQRDSAMYRCASSSGLAGSEQFFGPGTRLTVL.

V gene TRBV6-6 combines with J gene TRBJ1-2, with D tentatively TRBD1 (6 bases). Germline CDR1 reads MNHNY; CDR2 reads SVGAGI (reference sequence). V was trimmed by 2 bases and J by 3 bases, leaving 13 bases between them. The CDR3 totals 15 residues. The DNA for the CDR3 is TGTGCCAGCAGTTACCGACAGGTGACCGACTATGGCTACACCTTC. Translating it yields CASSYRQVTDYGYTF.

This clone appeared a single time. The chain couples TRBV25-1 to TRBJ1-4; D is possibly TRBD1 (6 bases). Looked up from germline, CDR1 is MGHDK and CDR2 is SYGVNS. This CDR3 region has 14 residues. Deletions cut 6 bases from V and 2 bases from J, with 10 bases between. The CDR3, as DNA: TGTGCCAGCAGCCGAACAGGGACTAATGAAAAACTGTTTTTT. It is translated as CASSRTGTNEKLFF.

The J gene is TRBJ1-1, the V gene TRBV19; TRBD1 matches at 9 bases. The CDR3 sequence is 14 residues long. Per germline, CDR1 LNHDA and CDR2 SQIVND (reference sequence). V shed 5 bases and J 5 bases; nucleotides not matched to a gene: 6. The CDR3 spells CASSAGTGRTEAFF. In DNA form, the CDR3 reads TGTGCCAGTAGTGCCGGGACAGGGAGGACTGAAGCTTTCTTT. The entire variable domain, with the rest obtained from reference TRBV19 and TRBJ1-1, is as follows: DGGITQSPKYLFRKEGQNVTLSCEQNLNHDAMYWYRQDPGQGLRLIYYSQIVNDFQKGDIAEGYSVSREKKESFPLTVTSAQKNPTAFYLCASSAGTGRTEAFFGQGTRLTVV.

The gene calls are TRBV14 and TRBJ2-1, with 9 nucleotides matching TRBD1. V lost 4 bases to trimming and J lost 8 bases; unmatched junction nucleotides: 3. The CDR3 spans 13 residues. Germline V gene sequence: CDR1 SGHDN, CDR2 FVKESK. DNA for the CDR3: TGTGCCAGCAGCCGGGACAGGGCACATGAGCAGTTCTTC. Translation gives CASSRDRAHEQFF.

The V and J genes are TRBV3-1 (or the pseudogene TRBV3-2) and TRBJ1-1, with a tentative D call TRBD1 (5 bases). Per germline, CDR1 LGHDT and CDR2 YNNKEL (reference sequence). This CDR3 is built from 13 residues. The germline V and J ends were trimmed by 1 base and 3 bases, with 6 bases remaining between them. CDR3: CASSQVRDTEAFF. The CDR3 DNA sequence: TGTGCCAGCAGCCAAGTCAGGGACACTGAAGCTTTCTTT.

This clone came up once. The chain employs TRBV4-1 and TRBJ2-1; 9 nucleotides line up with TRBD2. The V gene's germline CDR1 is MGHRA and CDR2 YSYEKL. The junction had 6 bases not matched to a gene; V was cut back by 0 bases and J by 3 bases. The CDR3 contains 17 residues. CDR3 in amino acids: CASSQDRSGGSYNEQFF. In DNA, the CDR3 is TGCGCCAGCAGCCAAGATCGAAGCGGGGGGAGCTACAATGAGCAGTTCTTC.

The CDR3 protein is CASSPRAVSYEQYF. The CDR3 DNA sequence: TGTGCCAGCAGCCCGAGGGCAGTATCCTACGAGCAGTACTTC. The chain is built from TRBV3-1 (or the pseudogene TRBV3-2) and TRBJ2-7; a possible D gene is TRBD2 (5 bases). This CDR3 spans 14 amino acids. V lost 4 bases to trimming and J lost 1 base, with 11 bases between them. CDR1 is LGHDT, CDR2 YNNKEL, per germline (reference sequence).

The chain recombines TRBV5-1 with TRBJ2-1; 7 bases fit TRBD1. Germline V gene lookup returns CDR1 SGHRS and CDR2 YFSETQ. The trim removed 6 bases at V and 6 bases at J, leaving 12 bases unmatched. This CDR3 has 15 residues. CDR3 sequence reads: CASTTQTGIGNEQFF. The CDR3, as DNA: TGCGCCAGCACAACCCAGACAGGGATCGGCAATGAGCAGTTCTTC. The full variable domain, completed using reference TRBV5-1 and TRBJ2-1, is KAGVTQTPRYLIKTRGQQVTLSCSPISGHRSVSWYQQTPGQGLQFLFEYFSETQRNKGNFPGRFSGRQFSNSRSEMNVSTLELGDSALYLCASTTQTGIGNEQFFGPGTRLTVL.

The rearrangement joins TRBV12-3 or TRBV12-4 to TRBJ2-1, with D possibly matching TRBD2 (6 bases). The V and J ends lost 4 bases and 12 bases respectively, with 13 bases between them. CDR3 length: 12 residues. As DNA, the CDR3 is TGTGCCAGCAGTTCCGGGAGTAGTGGGCAGTTCTTC. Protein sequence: CASSSGSSGQFF.

The CDR3 DNA reads TGTGCCAGCAGCGAGGGAGGGGCCCCGAGCTCCTACGAGCAGTACTTC. Translation: CASSEGGAPSSYEQYF. The V call is TRBV9, the J call TRBJ2-7; 7 bases match TRBD2. V shed 3 bases and J 0 bases; nucleotides not matched to a gene: 9. Germline V lookup: CDR1 SGDLS, CDR2 YYNGEE. This CDR3 comprises 16 residues.

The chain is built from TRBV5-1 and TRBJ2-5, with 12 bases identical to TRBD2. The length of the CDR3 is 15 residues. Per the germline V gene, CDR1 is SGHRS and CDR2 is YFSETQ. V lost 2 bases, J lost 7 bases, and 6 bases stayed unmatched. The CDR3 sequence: CASSLLAGGSGTQYF. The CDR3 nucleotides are TGCGCCAGCAGCTTACTAGCGGGGGGCTCGGGGACCCAGTACTTC.

DNA of the CDR3: TGTGCCAGCAGCCCCAAAGCGGGGGCCTACGATACGCAGTATTTT. Protein: CASSPKAGAYDTQYF. This chain joins TRBV4-2 and TRBJ2-3, with 8 bases aligning to TRBD2. V dropped 4 bases and J dropped 6; count of bases not matched to a gene: 9. The CDR3 has 15 amino acids. Germline V gene data show CDR1 as LGHNA and CDR2 as YNFKEQ.

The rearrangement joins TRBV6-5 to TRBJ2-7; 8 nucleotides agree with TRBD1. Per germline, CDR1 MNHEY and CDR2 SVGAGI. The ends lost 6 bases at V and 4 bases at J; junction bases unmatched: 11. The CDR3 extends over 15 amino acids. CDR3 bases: TGTGCCAGCAGGGATCCGGGACAGGCCCCTTACGAGCAGTACTTC. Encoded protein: CASRDPGQAPYEQYF.

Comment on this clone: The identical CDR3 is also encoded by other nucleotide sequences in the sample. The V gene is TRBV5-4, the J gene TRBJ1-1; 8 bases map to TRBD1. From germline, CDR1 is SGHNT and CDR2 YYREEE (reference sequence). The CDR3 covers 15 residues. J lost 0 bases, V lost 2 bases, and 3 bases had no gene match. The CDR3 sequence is CASSFGQGLNTEAFF. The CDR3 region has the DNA TGTGCCAGCAGCTTTGGACAGGGATTGAACACTGAAGCTTTCTTT.

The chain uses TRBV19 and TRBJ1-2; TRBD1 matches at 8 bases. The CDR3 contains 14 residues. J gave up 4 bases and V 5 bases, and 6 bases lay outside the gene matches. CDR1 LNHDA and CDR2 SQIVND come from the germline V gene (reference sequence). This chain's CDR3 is CASSQQGEIYGYTF. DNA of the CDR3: TGTGCCAGTAGTCAACAGGGGGAGATCTATGGCTACACCTTC.

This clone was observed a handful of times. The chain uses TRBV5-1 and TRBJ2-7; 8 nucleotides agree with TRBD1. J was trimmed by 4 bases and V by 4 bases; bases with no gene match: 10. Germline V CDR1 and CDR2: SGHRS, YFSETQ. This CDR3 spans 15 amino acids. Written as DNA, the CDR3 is TGCGCCAGCAGCCCGAGACAGGGGCGAGGTTACGAGCAGTACTTC. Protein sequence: CASSPRQGRGYEQYF.

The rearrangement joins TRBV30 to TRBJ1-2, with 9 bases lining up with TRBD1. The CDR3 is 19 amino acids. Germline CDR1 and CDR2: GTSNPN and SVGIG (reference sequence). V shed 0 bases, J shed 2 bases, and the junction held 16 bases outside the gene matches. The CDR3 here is CAWSVDRGLPGQGNYGYTF. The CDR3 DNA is TGTGCCTGGAGTGTAGATCGTGGTTTGCCGGGACAGGGCAACTATGGCTACACCTTC.

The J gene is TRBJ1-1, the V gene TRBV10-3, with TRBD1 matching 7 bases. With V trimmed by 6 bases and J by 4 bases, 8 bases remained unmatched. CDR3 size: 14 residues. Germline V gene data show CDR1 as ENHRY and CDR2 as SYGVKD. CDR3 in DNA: TGTGCCATCAGCACGGACAGGTCTAGCACTGAAGCTTTCTTT. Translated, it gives CAISTDRSSTEAFF.

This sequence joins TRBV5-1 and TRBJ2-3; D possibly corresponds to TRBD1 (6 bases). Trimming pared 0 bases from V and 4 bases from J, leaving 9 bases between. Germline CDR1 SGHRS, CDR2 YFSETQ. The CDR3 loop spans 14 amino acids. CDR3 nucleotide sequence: TGCGCCAGCAGCTTGGAAGGGGGTGCAGATACGCAGTATTTT. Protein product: CASSLEGGADTQYF. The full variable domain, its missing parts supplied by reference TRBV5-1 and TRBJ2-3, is KAGVTQTPRYLIKTRGQQVTLSCSPISGHRSVSWYQQTPGQGLQFLFEYFSETQRNKGNFPGRFSGRQFSNSRSEMNVSTLELGDSALYLCASSLEGGADTQYFGPGTRLTVL.

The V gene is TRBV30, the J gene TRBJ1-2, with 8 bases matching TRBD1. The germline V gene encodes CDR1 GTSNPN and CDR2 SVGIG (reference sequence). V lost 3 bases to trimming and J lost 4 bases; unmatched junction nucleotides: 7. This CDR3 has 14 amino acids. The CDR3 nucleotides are TGTGCCTGGAGCCAAGACAGGGGAAGCTATGGCTACACCTTC. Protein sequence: CAWSQDRGSYGYTF. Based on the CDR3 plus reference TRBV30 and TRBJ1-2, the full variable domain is SQTIHQWPATLVQPVGSPLSLECTVEGTSNPNLYWYRQAAGRGLQLLFYSVGIGQISSEVPQNLSASRPQDRQFILSSKKLLLSDSGFYLCAWSQDRGSYGYTFGSGTRLTVV.

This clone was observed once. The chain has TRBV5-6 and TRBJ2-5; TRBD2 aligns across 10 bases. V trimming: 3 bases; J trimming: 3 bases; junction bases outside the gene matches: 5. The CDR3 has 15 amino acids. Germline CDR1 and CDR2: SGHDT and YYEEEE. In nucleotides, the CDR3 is TGTGCCAGCAGCTCCCTAGCGGGGGCGAAAGAGACCCAGTACTTC. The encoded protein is CASSSLAGAKETQYF.

The CDR3 here is CASSISGGAGSQYF. DNA for the CDR3: TGTGCCAGTAGTATAAGCGGGGGGGCTGGCTCGCAGTATTTT. V gene TRBV19 combines with J gene TRBJ2-3; 10 bases are a match to TRBD2. Trimming at V came to 2 bases and at J to 10 bases, leaving 6 bases not matched to a gene. The CDR3 totals 14 residues. In germline, CDR1 is LNHDA, CDR2 SQIVND (reference sequence).